A selection of T cell receptor beta chains follows, all from one sample in a study of blood T cells in healthy people across ages. TCRdb analysed the 5' RACE reads with MiXCR anew, one entry per CDR3 protein. Found here are roughly 900,000 distinct CDR3 sequences, 29% of them singletons; the top ten hold roughly 17%. Sequencing input: blood. The receptors come from a woman aged 80 or over in good health. CDR3s include the opening cysteine and the closing phenylalanine or tryptophan. Each record gives: V gene, J gene, clone size, D gene, CDR3 protein, CDR3 DNA. D genes are given only for firm matches. Clone size is not always given. Where it is, it says once, few, many or a class for expanded clones.

TRBV20-1	TRBJ1-5	many	NA	CSASAISNQPQHF	TGCAGTGCTAGTGCGATAAGCAATCAGCCCCAGCATTTT
TRBV7-9	TRBJ1-6	many	NA	CASSFGEGANSPLHF	TGTGCCAGCAGCTTTGGGGAAGGGGCTAACTCACCCCTCCACTTT
TRBV6-2/TRBV6-3	TRBJ2-1	NA	NA	CASSSEVGNERFF	TGTGCCAGCAGCTCAGAGGTCGGCAATGAGCGGTTCTTC
TRBV6-5	TRBJ2-7	NA	NA	CASSYFPTVSYNEQYF	TGTGCCAGCAGTTACTTCCCGACAGTCTCCTACAATGAGCAGTACTTC
TRBV29-1	TRBJ2-3	many	NA	CSAGRDASTDTQYF	TGCAGCGCCGGCCGGGACGCTAGCACAGATACGCAGTATTTT
TRBV7-8	TRBJ1-4	once	TRBD1	CAGRTGETGSTNEKLFF	TGTGCCGGCAGGACAGGGGAGACGGGGTCAACTAATGAAAAACTGTTTTTT
TRBV6-5	TRBJ1-6	many	NA	CASSPLQESSPLHF	TGTGCCTCCTCGCCGCTACAGGAGTCTTCACCCCTCCACTTT
TRBV7-8	TRBJ2-5	NA	TRBD1	CASSIGTGYQTQYF	TGTGCCAGCAGCATCGGGACAGGGTACCAGACCCAGTACTTC
TRBV7-2	TRBJ1-5	many	NA	CASSPGSGKDQPQHF	TGTGCCAGCAGCCCCGGTTCCGGGAAGGATCAGCCCCAGCATTTT
TRBV12-3/TRBV12-4	TRBJ1-1	many	NA	CASSTGGGAGLLTEAFF	TGTGCCAGCAGCACCGGGGGGGGAGCAGGGCTTCTCACTGAAGCTTTCTTT
TRBV7-2	TRBJ2-5	many	NA	CASSLANRKETQYF	TGTGCCAGCAGCTTAGCGAACAGGAAAGAGACCCAGTACTTC
TRBV9	TRBJ1-2	few	TRBD1	CASSLTGQGWGYTF	TGTGCCAGCAGCCTCACCGGACAGGGTTGGGGCTACACCTTC
TRBV30	TRBJ1-3	NA	NA	CAWRNSLSGNTIYF	TGCGCCTGGAGAAACAGTCTCTCTGGAAACACCATATATTTT
TRBV20-1	TRBJ2-2	few	TRBD2	CSAGTSGGKTGELFF	TGCAGTGCTGGTACTAGCGGGGGGAAGACCGGGGAGCTGTTTTTT
TRBV24-1	TRBJ2-3	many	NA	CATSDTSGTRTDTQYF	TGTGCCACCAGTGATACCAGCGGGACAAGGACAGATACGCAGTATTTT
TRBV18	TRBJ2-1	NA	TRBD1	CASSPPRQGGYNEQFF	TGTGCCAGCTCACCACCAAGACAGGGGGGGTACAATGAGCAGTTCTTC
TRBV30	TRBJ1-1	NA	NA	CAWSVMTMNTEAFF	TGTGCCTGGAGTGTAATGACAATGAACACTGAAGCTTTCTTT
TRBV19	TRBJ2-1	once	NA	CASSIVSRPSYNEQFF	TGTGCCAGTAGTATAGTATCGCGGCCTTCCTACAATGAGCAGTTCTTC
TRBV24-1	TRBJ2-1	NA	TRBD2	CATSRDLLSGKVGEQFF	TGTGCCACCAGCAGAGATTTGCTTAGCGGGAAAGTCGGTGAGCAGTTCTTC
TRBV6-1	TRBJ1-5	few	NA	CASSEHGSNQPQHF	TGTGCCAGCAGTGAACACGGTAGCAATCAGCCCCAGCATTTT
TRBV16	TRBJ1-1	NA	NA	CASSHLRDGREAFF	TGTGCCAGCAGCCACCTCCGGGACGGGCGTGAAGCTTTCTTT
TRBV6-6	TRBJ1-2	NA	NA	CASSSRAGDSNYGYTF	TGTGCCAGCAGTTCCCGCGCAGGCGACTCTAACTATGGCTACACCTTC
TRBV20-1	TRBJ2-5	few	NA	CSAVRTAQETQYF	TGCAGTGCTGTACGAACAGCCCAAGAGACCCAGTACTTC
TRBV4-3	TRBJ1-1	NA	NA	CASSQASSTEAFF	TGCGCCAGCAGCCAAGCAAGTTCTACTGAAGCTTTCTTT
TRBV7-9	TRBJ2-5	many	NA	CASSRSAGVQETQYF	TGTGCCAGCAGCCGATCGGCAGGGGTCCAAGAGACCCAGTACTTC
TRBV20-1	TRBJ2-1	many	NA	CSARVHSGRYEQFF	TGCAGTGCTAGAGTCCACAGCGGTAGGTATGAGCAGTTCTTC
TRBV28	TRBJ1-4	NA	NA	CASSEGTRNEKLFF	TGTGCCAGCAGTGAGGGAACGCGTAATGAAAAGCTGTTTTTT
TRBV7-8	TRBJ2-7	many	NA	CASSLKGGLSSYEQYF	TGTGCCAGCAGCTTAAAGGGGGGTCTGAGCTCCTACGAGCAGTACTTC
TRBV28	TRBJ2-3	NA	NA	CASRSPGLGDTDTQYF	TGTGCCAGCAGATCCCCGGGCCTGGGGGACACAGATACGCAGTATTTT
TRBV6-6	TRBJ2-2	NA	NA	CASGTPARAAGELFF	TGTGCCAGCGGTACTCCCGCCAGGGCTGCCGGGGAGCTGTTTTTT
TRBV24-1	TRBJ1-2	NA	NA	CATSQTQNYGYTF	TGTGCCACCTCACAGACCCAGAACTATGGCTACACCTTC
TRBV20-1	TRBJ2-3	NA	TRBD2	CSARDSGRIGTDTQYF	TGCAGTGCTAGAGATAGCGGGAGGATTGGCACAGATACGCAGTATTTT
TRBV5-1	TRBJ2-3	NA	NA	CASSFNLPDGQDTQYF	TGCGCCAGCAGCTTTAACCTACCGGATGGACAAGATACGCAGTATTTT
TRBV12-3/TRBV12-4	TRBJ1-1	few	NA	CASSQALLRAFF	TGTGCCAGCAGCCAGGCACTTCTGCGGGCTTTCTTT
TRBV7-2	TRBJ2-3	NA	TRBD2	CASSLPGLGGTDTQYF	TGTGCCAGCAGCTTACCCGGACTAGGGGGCACAGATACGCAGTATTTT
TRBV12-3/TRBV12-4	TRBJ2-3	NA	TRBD2	CASSLGGTSTDAQYF	TGTGCCAGCAGTTTAGGTGGGACTAGCACAGATGCGCAGTATTTT
TRBV6-5	TRBJ2-3	few	TRBD1	CASTKGQGALDTQYF	TGTGCCAGCACCAAGGGACAGGGGGCTCTAGATACGCAGTATTTT
TRBV20-1	TRBJ2-1	many	NA	CSAGNWDTQQFF	TGCAGTGCCGGAAACTGGGACACCCAGCAGTTCTTC
TRBV6-6	TRBJ1-2	few	TRBD1	CASSSLGQGSYGYTF	TGTGCCAGCAGTTCCCTCGGACAGGGTTCCTATGGCTACACCTTC
TRBV20-1	TRBJ2-3	NA	TRBD2	CSARLGSGGSSSTDTQYF	TGCAGTGCTAGACTGGGCAGCGGGGGGTCCTCTAGCACAGATACGCAGTATTTT
TRBV6-5	TRBJ2-7	few	TRBD1	CASSYKRGQGGGEQYF	TGTGCCAGCAGTTATAAAAGGGGGCAGGGCGGTGGCGAGCAGTACTTC
TRBV19	TRBJ1-2	many	NA	CASKGQSNYGYTF	TGTGCCAGTAAAGGACAGAGCAACTATGGCTACACCTTC
TRBV24-1	TRBJ2-5	NA	TRBD2	CATSDLGTSGVETQYF	TGTGCCACCAGTGATTTAGGGACTAGCGGGGTGGAGACCCAGTACTTC
TRBV5-1	TRBJ2-5	NA	TRBD2	CANSLGGTTTPGETQYF	TGCGCCAACAGCTTGGGGGGGACTACTACCCCAGGGGAGACCCAGTACTTC
TRBV7-2	TRBJ2-1	many	NA	CASSQLYGKLSGNEQFF	TGTGCCAGCAGCCAACTATACGGGAAACTTTCGGGGAATGAGCAGTTCTTC
TRBV9	TRBJ2-7	few	TRBD1	CASSVATGGNRGDQYF	TGTGCCAGCAGCGTAGCGACAGGGGGCAATCGGGGGGACCAGTACTTC
TRBV14	TRBJ2-5	many	NA	CASSHLRAETQYF	TGTGCCAGCAGCCACCTCAGGGCGGAGACCCAGTACTTC
TRBV3-1	TRBJ2-3	few	NA	CASSQDSLAGLPDTQYF	TGTGCCAGCAGCCAAGATTCGTTGGCGGGACTCCCAGATACGCAGTATTTT